Given below is one T cell receptor (beta chain) in context. Cohort allocation depended upon clinical history that participants reported. Original analysis: Amplification of reference gene primers was used by the study to estimate nucleated cell counts. The assay was immunoSEQ multiplex PCR, and TCRdb's table has in-frame clones only and misses some. That table supplies the V and J calls and clone size; D and trimming were determined from the DNA. The sample holds 200,000 to 250,000 clones, under 85% seen once. These data are taken from a study of blood T cell repertoires in COVID-19. Study overall: Sources were T cells, B-cell-depleted T cells, or PBMCs; the material itself was cDNA or gDNA.

Trimming removed 4 bases from V and 5 bases from J, with 11 bases in between. The germline gives CDR1 KGHSH, CDR2 LQKENI. This CDR3 spans 13 amino acids. The TCR was taken from a man between 60 and 75 years old who had recovered from COVID-19. The chain joins TRBV18 to TRBJ1-1; D might be TRBD1 (5 bases). The sample was PBMCs or T cells enriched from blood (not recorded which). In DNA, the CDR3 is TGTGCCAGCTCACTGGGGCGATATACTGAAGCTTTCTTT. Its protein is CASSLGRYTEAFF.